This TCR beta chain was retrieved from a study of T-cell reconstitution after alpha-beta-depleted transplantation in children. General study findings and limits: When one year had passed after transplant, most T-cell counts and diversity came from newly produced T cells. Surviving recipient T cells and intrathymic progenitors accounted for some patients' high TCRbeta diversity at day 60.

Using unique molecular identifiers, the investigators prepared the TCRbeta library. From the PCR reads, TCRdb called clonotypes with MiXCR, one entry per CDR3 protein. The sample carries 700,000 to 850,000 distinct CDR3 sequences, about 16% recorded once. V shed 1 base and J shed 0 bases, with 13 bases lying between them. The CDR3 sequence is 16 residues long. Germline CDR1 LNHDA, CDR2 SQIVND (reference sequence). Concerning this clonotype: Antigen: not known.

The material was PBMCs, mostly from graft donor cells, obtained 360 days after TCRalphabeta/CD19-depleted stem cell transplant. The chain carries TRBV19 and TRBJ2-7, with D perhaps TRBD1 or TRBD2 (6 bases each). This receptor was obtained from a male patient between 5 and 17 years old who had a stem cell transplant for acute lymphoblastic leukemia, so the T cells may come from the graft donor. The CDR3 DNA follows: TGTGCCAGTAGTATAGTAGGAGGGGGAACCTCCTACGAGCAGTACTTC. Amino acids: CASSIVGGGTSYEQYF.